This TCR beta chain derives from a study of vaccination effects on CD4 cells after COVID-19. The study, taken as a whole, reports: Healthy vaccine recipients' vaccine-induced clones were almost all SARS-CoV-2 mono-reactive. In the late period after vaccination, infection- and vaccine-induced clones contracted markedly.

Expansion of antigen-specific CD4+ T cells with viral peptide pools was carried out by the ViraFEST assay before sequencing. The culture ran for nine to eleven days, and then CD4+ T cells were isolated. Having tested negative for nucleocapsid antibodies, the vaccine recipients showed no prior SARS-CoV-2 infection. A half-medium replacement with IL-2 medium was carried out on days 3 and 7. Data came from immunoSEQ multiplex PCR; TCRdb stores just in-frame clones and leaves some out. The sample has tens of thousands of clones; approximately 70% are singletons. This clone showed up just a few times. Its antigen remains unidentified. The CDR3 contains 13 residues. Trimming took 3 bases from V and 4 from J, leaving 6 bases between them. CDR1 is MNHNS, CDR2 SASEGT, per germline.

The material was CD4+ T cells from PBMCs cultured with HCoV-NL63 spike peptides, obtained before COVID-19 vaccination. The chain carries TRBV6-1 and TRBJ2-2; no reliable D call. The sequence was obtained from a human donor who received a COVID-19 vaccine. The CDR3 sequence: CASSEGFTGELFF. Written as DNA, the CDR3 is TGTGCCAGCAGTGAGGGGTTCACCGGGGAGCTGTTTTTT.